These T cell receptor beta chains were read from a single sample in a study of vaccination and CD4 T cells after COVID-19. TCRdb re-called the PCR reads with MiXCR, one entry per CDR3 protein. The sample yields approximately 21,000 distinct CDR3 sequences, about 27% seen once. No antigen has been identified for these receptors. Sequencing was carried out using cultured CD4+ T cells from blood. The source is a human donor with COVID-19. Each CDR3 is given with its conserved first and last residue. The D gene is left open where the match is weak. Clone size is given for some rows only: seen once, a few or many times, or a class if the clone is expanded.

.,TRBJ2-7,TRBV30,.,TGTGCCTGGAGTCTACAAAGTTCCTACGAGCAGTACTTC,CAWSLQSSYEQYF
.,TRBJ2-7,TRBV6-2/TRBV6-3,few,TGTGCCAGCAGCCCACAAACCTTTACAACAGGATCCTACGAGCAGTACTTC,CASSPQTFTTGSYEQYF
.,TRBJ1-6,TRBV19,.,TGTGCCAGCACGCGGGACACTGGGCGATCACCCCTCCACTTT,CASTRDTGRSPLHF
.,TRBJ2-2,TRBV10-3,.,TGTGCCACCGGGGGGCGGGGCGGGGAGCTGTTTTTT,CATGGRGGELFF
TRBD1,TRBJ1-1,TRBV9,.,TGTGCCAGCAGCGTCACAGGGGCCGTTAGTGAAGCTTTCTTT,CASSVTGAVSEAFF
TRBD2,TRBJ2-5,TRBV6-1,medium-sized,TGTGCCAGCAGCCTAGGGAGTAGCGGGGAGACCCAGTACTTC,CASSLGSSGETQYF
.,TRBJ1-5,TRBV7-9,few,TGTGCCAGCAGCTATTGGGACCCCAATCAGCCCCAGCATTTT,CASSYWDPNQPQHF
TRBD1,TRBJ1-1,TRBV9,.,TGTGCCAGCAGCCCCCGACAGGGCCTAATGAACACTGAAGCTTTCTTT,CASSPRQGLMNTEAFF
TRBD1,TRBJ2-5,TRBV11-2,few,TGTGCCAGCAGCTCGGGACAGGGGTTAGTAGAGACCCAGTACTTC,CASSSGQGLVETQYF
.,TRBJ1-4,TRBV11-3,.,TGTGCCAGCAGCCGTGGCAGAACTAATGAAAAACTGTTTTTT,CASSRGRTNEKLFF
.,TRBJ1-1,TRBV4-2,.,TGTGCCAGCAGCCAAGATGGCCAGGGAGGGACTGAAGCTTTCTTT,CASSQDGQGGTEAFF
TRBD2,TRBJ2-1,TRBV12-3/TRBV12-4,few,TGTGCCAGCAGTGGACTAGCGGAAAGCTCCTACAATGAGCAGTTCTTC,CASSGLAESSYNEQFF
.,TRBJ2-7,TRBV19,.,TGTGCCAGTATGGACTCAAACTCCTACGAGCAGTACTTC,CASMDSNSYEQYF
.,TRBJ2-2,TRBV20-1,few,TGCAGTGCTAGAGATTTCTGGGGGGCGTCCGGGGAGCTGTTTTTT,CSARDFWGASGELFF
.,TRBJ2-5,TRBV11-2,.,TGTGCCAGCAGCTTAGTAGCTGGCAGGGGCCTAGAGACCCAGTACTTC,CASSLVAGRGLETQYF
.,TRBJ2-2,TRBV20-1,.,TGCAGTGCTAAAAACGGAAATTCGAACACCGGGGAGCTGTTTTTT,CSAKNGNSNTGELFF
TRBD2,TRBJ2-3,TRBV12-3/TRBV12-4,few,TGTGCCAGCACCCCTCTCGGGGGGAGAAGCACAGATACGCAGTATTTT,CASTPLGGRSTDTQYF
TRBD2,TRBJ2-1,TRBV7-2,.,TGTGCCAGCCGGGGGGGGGATGAGCAGTTCTTC,CASRGGDEQFF
.,TRBJ2-5,TRBV5-5,.,TGTGCCAGCAGCGCCGAGCTTGGGACCCAGTACTTC,CASSAELGTQYF
.,TRBJ1-6,TRBV5-1,.,TGCGCCAGCAGAAGGACAATTAAAAAGGGCTCCTATAATTCACCCCTCCACTTT,CASRRTIKKGSYNSPLHF
.,TRBJ1-2,TRBV19,medium-sized,TGTGCCAGTAGTTACGGGATAGAAACTAACTATGGCTACACCTTC,CASSYGIETNYGYTF
.,TRBJ2-7,TRBV14,once,TGTGCCAGCAGCCAGCAGGGATCCCTCGAGCAGTACTTC,CASSQQGSLEQYF
TRBD2,TRBJ2-1,TRBV19,.,TGTGCCAGTAGTATATCCCCCGGGGGGGTTCACTACAATGAGCAGTTCTTC,CASSISPGGVHYNEQFF
TRBD1,TRBJ1-6,TRBV28,.,TGTGCCAGCACTCGGACAGGGAGCTCCTATAATTCACCCCTCCACTTT,CASTRTGSSYNSPLHF
.,TRBJ2-3,TRBV5-4,.,TGTGCCAGCAGCTTGGCCCTTAGAGATACGCAGTATTTT,CASSLALRDTQYF
.,TRBJ1-6,TRBV10-1,few,TGCGCCAGCAGTGAGATTGCAGGGGCTGGCTATAATTCACCCCTCCACTTT,CASSEIAGAGYNSPLHF
.,TRBJ2-1,TRBV5-4,.,TGTGCCAGCAGCTGGATAGCGGCTAACTACAATGAGCAGTTCTTC,CASSWIAANYNEQFF
TRBD1,TRBJ2-1,TRBV28,.,TGTGCCAGCGCCCTGGGGACAGGGGCCCCCCATGGGCAGTTCTTC,CASALGTGAPHGQFF
.,TRBJ2-5,TRBV20-1,.,TGCAGTGCTAGAGATCGGGATCCACAGTGGACCCAGTACTTC,CSARDRDPQWTQYF
TRBD1,TRBJ1-2,TRBV20-1,medium-sized,TGCAGTGCTGTCTCGGGACAGACGATCTATGGCTACACCTTC,CSAVSGQTIYGYTF
TRBD1,TRBJ2-2,TRBV12-3/TRBV12-4,.,TGTGCCAGCAGTGGGGACAGGGCCAACACCGGGGAGCTGTTTTTT,CASSGDRANTGELFF
TRBD1,TRBJ2-4,TRBV7-2,.,TGTGCCAGCAGCTGGGGACAGGGCACTATGGACATTCAGTACTTC,CASSWGQGTMDIQYF
TRBD1,TRBJ1-6,TRBV6-1,few,TGTGCCAGCAGCGCGACAGGGGGCTTTTCACCCCTCCACTTT,CASSATGGFSPLHF
.,TRBJ2-7,TRBV6-1,.,TGTGCCAGCAGTGATGTCTACGAGCAGTACTTC,CASSDVYEQYF
TRBD2,TRBJ2-3,TRBV12-3/TRBV12-4,.,TGTGCCAGCAGTTCGACTAGCGGGGGGATCCTTACGCAGTATTTT,CASSSTSGGILTQYF
.,TRBJ2-5,TRBV11-1,few,TGTGCCAGCAGCTCGGTCGGAGGCCAAGAGACCCAGTACTTC,CASSSVGGQETQYF
TRBD1,TRBJ1-4,TRBV7-2,medium-sized,TGTGCCAGCAGATTGGGACAGGCGGGAGAAAAACTGTTTTTT,CASRLGQAGEKLFF
TRBD1,TRBJ1-2,TRBV19,few,TGTGCCAGTAGTATACCGGGGACAGCTGGTGGCTACACCTTC,CASSIPGTAGGYTF
TRBD1,TRBJ2-3,TRBV19,few,TGTGCCAGTAGTAAAAAAACAGGGGAAGATACGCAGTATTTT,CASSKKTGEDTQYF
.,TRBJ2-2,TRBV7-2,few,TGTGCCAGCAGCTTAGACGGGGGCCTGAACACCGGGGAGCTGTTTTTT,CASSLDGGLNTGELFF
.,TRBJ2-7,TRBV6-1,.,TGTGCCAGCAGCGATTCCACAGTGCAGTCCTACGAGCAGTACTTC,CASSDSTVQSYEQYF
.,TRBJ2-3,TRBV19,few,TGTGCCAGTAGTATATGGGGGGAGGATACGCAGTATTTT,CASSIWGEDTQYF
.,TRBJ2-7,TRBV6-1,few,TGTGCCAGCAGTCGAAAAGGGGGCGAGCAGTACTTC,CASSRKGGEQYF
TRBD1,TRBJ1-6,TRBV12-3/TRBV12-4,.,TGTGCCAGCAGACGCACAGGGGTCAAGTCACCCCTCCACTTT,CASRRTGVKSPLHF
.,TRBJ2-5,TRBV12-3/TRBV12-4,.,TGTGCCAGCAGTAGGGGCAGCGATCAAGAGACCCAGTACTTC,CASSRGSDQETQYF
.,TRBJ2-5,TRBV6-5,few,TGTGCCAGCAGTTACTTGGGGTCGACTGAGACCCAGTACTTC,CASSYLGSTETQYF
TRBD2,TRBJ2-1,TRBV4-2,.,TGTGCCAGCAGCCAAGACTCGCTAGCGGGGGGGCGAGAGCAGTTCTTC,CASSQDSLAGGREQFF
.,TRBJ1-3,TRBV30,.,TGTGCCTGGAGTAAAAAGGCTCCGGACACCATATATTTT,CAWSKKAPDTIYF
.,TRBJ1-2,TRBV30,.,TGTGCCTGGAGTGTAACAGGGAGGGGTGGCTACACCTTC,CAWSVTGRGGYTF
TRBD1,TRBJ2-3,TRBV20-1,.,TGCAGTGCTAGAGATCGGGACAGGGGCACAGATACGCAGTATTTT,CSARDRDRGTDTQYF
TRBD1,TRBJ1-2,TRBV6-2/TRBV6-3,medium-sized,TGTGCCAGCAGTATAGGGGGCCCATCCCAATTCTATGGCTACACCTTC,CASSIGGPSQFYGYTF
TRBD2,TRBJ2-2,TRBV5-1,.,TGCGCCAGCAGCTCGGGACTAGCGGGGTTATTCGCCGGGGAGCTGTTTTTT,CASSSGLAGLFAGELFF
.,TRBJ2-5,TRBV7-2,.,TGTGCCAGCAGCTTAGCGGGGCGGGAGACCCAGTACTTC,CASSLAGRETQYF
.,TRBJ2-2,TRBV2,.,TGTGCCAGCAGTGACCCAGGGAGGGAGCTGTTTTTT,CASSDPGRELFF
.,TRBJ1-2,TRBV20-1,medium-sized,TGCAGTGCTAGCCCGGGCAGTTATAATGGCTACACCTTC,CSASPGSYNGYTF
.,TRBJ2-5,TRBV5-3,.,TGTGCCAGCAGCAAAACAGTGGGGGGGCGGGAGACCCAGTACTTC,CASSKTVGGRETQYF
TRBD2,TRBJ2-5,TRBV20-1,few,TGCAGTGCTAGAGGCCCGCCCGGGGGGGAGACCCAGTACTTC,CSARGPPGGETQYF
.,TRBJ1-1,TRBV4-2,.,TGTGCCAGCGGGCTGGGACAGAACACTGAAGCTTTCTTT,CASGLGQNTEAFF
.,TRBJ1-1,TRBV5-1,.,TGCGCCAGCAGCATTAACCAAAGGGGCACTGAAGCTTTCTTT,CASSINQRGTEAFF